This TCR beta chain was found in a study of monozygotic twins with cystic fibrosis. Whole-study results and caveats: V usage most resembled the co-twin in 13 of 16 pairs. No link emerged between shared CDR3 counts and age, concordance or severity.

Sequencing was performed with immunoSEQ multiplex PCR; in TCRdb, only in-frame clones are kept and a portion is missing. The profile covers around 21,000 clones, with approximately 87% appearing a single time and 1% to 1.5% taken by the ten largest. A word on this clone: No antigen is known for it.

The CDR3 consists of 15 residues. Germline V gene sequence: CDR1 LNHDA, CDR2 SQIVND (reference sequence). Trimming took 6 bases from V and 6 from J; bases not matched to a gene: 7. The genes are TRBV19 and TRBJ2-2, with TRBD1 matching over 10 bases. This TCR was recovered from a young woman with cystic fibrosis. Sample: blood. The DNA of the CDR3 is TGTGCCAGTAGACTTGGACAGGGGGTTGCCGGGGAGCTGTTTTTT. Translation: CASRLGQGVAGELFF.